This T cell receptor (beta chain) was identified in a study of blood T cell repertoires in COVID-19 (dated by TCRdb to 2020 to 2022). Notes on the research overall: Samples from collaborators originated in the United States, Italy and Spain and spanned both the acute and convalescent phases of COVID-19. Where available, HLA class I and class II types were taken from metadata supplied by the sample provider and were not determined by assay-based typing. A de-identified subject ID, COVID-19 status, age in years and sex were almost always included in the sample metadata. The samples were drawn from two sources: the first 160 participants of the ongoing ImmuneRACE study, and 1,000 to 1,500 subjects contributed by 6 global collaborators. The prospective study material was composed of cDNA or gDNA derived from T cells, B-cell-depleted T cells, or PBMCs. The repertoires were made available in a free public database intended to serve as a resource for research on the immune response to SARS-CoV-2. Subjects who had been exposed to COVID-19, were actively infected with it, or had recovered from it provided the deeply sampled blood TCRbeta repertoires that made up the dataset.

TCRbeta CDR3 regions were amplified from genomic DNA by means of the immunoSEQ Assay, a bias-controlled multiplex PCR. Concerning the study's data processing: The number of nucleated cells in each sample was estimated from the amplification of reference gene primers within the assay. Sequence reads were collapsed and filtered to measure the absolute abundance of every unique TCRbeta CDR3 rearrangement. For each sample, productive Simpson clonality was calculated as the square root of Simpson's diversity index over productive rearrangements. Imported from immuneACCESS, the table was reduced by TCRdb to in-frame sequences with V and J called. These copies leave out some clones; in studies compared against another copy, an unresolved V gene accounts for under half, and the cause of the remainder is not known. Clonal size and the V and J genes are those of that table, whereas D and trimming came from the DNA. This sample comprises fewer than 300,000 clones, roughly 85% of them detected only once. The ten largest clones capture 4% to 6% of the sample.

This clone appeared once. Its antigen remains undetermined. Base quality data are lacking; no much larger clone is found one base away. General conclusions and limits of the study: How much clinical and demographic metadata was included differed by source and by participant, and the metadata was provided uncurated.

Collaborating institutions collected whole blood in K2EDTA tubes following their own protocols. For TCRbeta analysis, collaborators shipped samples as frozen whole blood, isolated PBMCs, or DNA extracted from either of those sample types. This receptor was taken from a man between 50 and 59 years old with active or convalescent COVID-19. Sequenced: peripheral blood.

The CDR3 amino acid sequence is: CAISPMGTKGYNEQFF. Read as DNA, the sequence is TGTGCCATCAGTCCCATGGGTACTAAGGGGTACAATGAGCAGTTCTTC. The rearrangement combines TRBV10-3 with TRBJ2-1, and the D gene may be TRBD1, 5 bases matching. In the germline V gene, CDR1 corresponds to ENHRY and CDR2 to SYGVKD. The junction carries 18 bases between V and J, which are trimmed by 5 bases and 4 bases respectively. Including the terminal cysteine and phenylalanine, the CDR3 comprises 16 residues. The read is trimmed to its CDR3 DNA, 48 bases read in frame from base 1.